This passage covers 5 T cell receptor beta chains from one sample sequenced in a study of blood T cells in healthy people across ages. The authors ran a second PCR of about 6 to 12 cycles using a sample-barcoded 5' primer and a J-beta primer mix. TCRdb independently ran MiXCR on the 5' RACE reads; one entry per CDR3 protein. The repertoire holds 780,000 or so distinct CDR3 sequences, with roughly 50% as singletons. The specimen sequenced was blood. The receptor set was obtained from a man older than 75 in good health.

The chain recombines TRBV14 with TRBJ1-1; D gene ambiguous. The ends were cut back, 1 base at V and 6 bases at J, with 9 bases in the middle. Germline V gene lookup returns CDR1 SGHDN and CDR2 FVKESK. CDR3 length: 13 amino acids. CDR3 in amino acids: CASSQGLLSEAFF. In nucleotides, the CDR3 is TGTGCCAGCAGCCAAGGGCTCCTCTCTGAAGCTTTCTTT.

J is TRBJ2-1 and V is TRBV25-1, with no clear D. In germline, CDR1 is MGHDK, CDR2 SYGVNS. The ends were cut back, 1 base at V and 6 bases at J, with 4 bases in the middle. There are 12 residues in the CDR3. CDR3 region: CASSEFGNEQFF. CDR3 nucleotides: TGTGCCAGCAGTGAATTCGGCAATGAGCAGTTCTTC.

The rearrangement joins TRBV7-9 to TRBJ2-1; TRBD1 matches at 7 bases. Judging by the DNA end, TRBJ2-7 fits better; the J call may be wrong. This CDR3 has 14 amino acids. CDR1 is SEHNR, CDR2 FQNEAQ, per germline (reference sequence). This chain's CDR3 is CASARDSGYNEQYF. The CDR3 DNA reads TGTGCCAGCGCCCGGGACAGCGGCTACAATGAGCAGTACTTC.

The V and J genes are TRBV19 and TRBJ2-7, with D possibly matching TRBD1 (6 bases). The CDR3 totals 15 residues. Germline V gene lookup returns CDR1 LNHDA and CDR2 SQIVND (reference sequence). Between the trimmed V and J ends, which lost 4 bases and 0 bases, there was a span of 13 bases. CDR3 loop: CASSTAQGPSYEQYF. CDR3 coding DNA: TGTGCCAGTAGTACAGCCCAGGGGCCCTCCTACGAGCAGTACTTC.

V gene TRBV12-3 or TRBV12-4 combines with J gene TRBJ2-7; no clear D gene. V shed 3 bases and J shed 3 bases, with 12 bases lying between them. The CDR3 has 14 amino acids. CDR3 in amino acids: CASSLWQPNYEQYF. As DNA, the CDR3 is TGTGCCAGCAGTTTGTGGCAGCCTAACTACGAGCAGTACTTC.